This is a list of T cell receptor beta chains from one sample in a study of blood T cell repertoires in COVID-19. Sequencing was performed with immunoSEQ multiplex PCR; in TCRdb, only in-frame clones are kept and a portion is missing. This table has around 130,000 clones, 84% appearing once. Sequencing used peripheral blood. All receptors derive from an older woman with acute or convalescent COVID-19. Both conserved end residues are part of each CDR3. A D gene is named only where the DNA matches it firmly. The listing skips clone size in some rows; elsewhere it reads once, few, many or a size class.

D gene	J gene	clone size	V gene	CDR3 DNA	CDR3 protein
-	TRBJ1-2	once	TRBV14	TGTGCCAGCAGCCAAGATTGGGCAGACTATGGCTACACCTTC	CASSQDWADYGYTF
TRBD1	TRBJ2-7	few	TRBV29-1	TGCAGCGTTGCCGTCCCGGGACAGGCTTCCTACGAGCAGTACTTC	CSVAVPGQASYEQYF
TRBD1	TRBJ2-6	-	TRBV7-9	TGTGCCAGCAGCTCCGGACAGGGCGAAGGTCCAGGGGCCAACGTCCTGACTTTC	CASSSGQGEGPGANVLTF
TRBD1	TRBJ1-6	-	TRBV9	TGTGCCAGCAGCTCTCGGAGGGGACAGTCACCCCTCCACTTT	CASSSRRGQSPLHF
-	TRBJ2-3	once	TRBV30	TGTGCCTGGAAACGAGGGCTTAGCACAGATACGCAGTATTTT	CAWKRGLSTDTQYF
TRBD2	TRBJ2-1	-	TRBV2	TGTGCCAGCAGTGATTTTAAGTCGAGGGCGGGGGGGCCGGGAGAGCAGTTCTTC	CASSDFKSRAGGPGEQFF
TRBD2	TRBJ2-1	-	TRBV6-2/TRBV6-3	TGTGCCAGCAGTTACTTCCGCGGGGGGGCGGCTGAGCAGTTCTTC	CASSYFRGGAAEQFF
-	TRBJ2-5	-	TRBV5-5	TGTGCCAGCAGCTTGGGAGGTTTCTCGCGCCAAGAGACCCAGTACTTC	CASSLGGFSRQETQYF
TRBD1	TRBJ2-3	-	TRBV7-9	TGTGCCAGCAGCGCCGGGACAGCGAGAACAGATACGCAGTATTTT	CASSAGTARTDTQYF
-	TRBJ1-2	many	TRBV20-1	TGCAGTTCAGAGACGGAGGGTGGCTACACCTTC	CSSETEGGYTF
-	TRBJ1-6	few	TRBV18	TGTGCCAGCTCACAGCGTAGTGAGGGAGTTTCACCCCTCCACTTT	CASSQRSEGVSPLHF
-	TRBJ1-1	-	TRBV6-5	TGTGCCAGCAGCCCAAGGCGGACTGAAGCTTTCTTT	CASSPRRTEAFF
-	TRBJ1-3	-	TRBV11-2	TGTGCGTCTGCAGGGGTGAGAAACACCATATATTTT	CASAGVRNTIYF
TRBD1	TRBJ2-3	-	TRBV30	TGTGCCTGGGGGGGGACAGGAGGGGTTGCAGATACGCAGTATTTT	CAWGGTGGVADTQYF
TRBD1	TRBJ1-4	-	TRBV24-1	TGTGCCACCAGTGGGGGACAGGGTGCAACTAATGAAAAACTGTTTTTT	CATSGGQGATNEKLFF
-	TRBJ1-1	-	TRBV19	TGTGCCAGTAGTATTTCACGGGGCACTGAAGCTTTCTTT	CASSISRGTEAFF
-	TRBJ2-3	many	TRBV5-1	TGCGCCAGCAGCTATAAACAGGGTTTCGCAGATACGCAGTATTTT	CASSYKQGFADTQYF
TRBD1	TRBJ1-1	-	TRBV7-8	TGTGCCAGCAGCTTTATCGCGGGACAGGCTGAAGCTTTCTTT	CASSFIAGQAEAFF
-	TRBJ1-2	-	TRBV19	TGTGCCAGTAGTATAGGGCCAACAGACTATGGCTACACCTTC	CASSIGPTDYGYTF
-	TRBJ1-6	-	TRBV7-9	TGTGCCAGCAGCTCAGGGAGGGATTCACCCCTCCACTTT	CASSSGRDSPLHF
-	TRBJ2-5	-	TRBV7-8	TGTGCCAGCAGCCTCGGGACCCAGTACTTC	CASSLGTQYF
-	TRBJ2-2	-	TRBV27	TGTGCCAGCAGAAGCCTTCATGACACCGGGGAGCTGTTTTTT	CASRSLHDTGELFF
-	TRBJ1-5	-	TRBV3-1/TRBV3-2	TGTGCCAGCAGCCACCCAAGGGCCCCCGGGGATTCGAGCAATCAGCCCCAGCATTTT	CASSHPRAPGDSSNQPQHF